Below are 9 T cell receptor beta chains sequenced from a single sample in a study of blood T cells in healthy people across ages (dated by TCRdb to the mid-2010s). Preparation of the library involved 5' RACE. Sequencing was carried out with an Illumina HiSeq 2500. A second PCR of about 7 to 12 cycles was run with a J-beta primer mix and a sample-barcoded 5' primer. TCRdb reran the public reads through fastp at Q25 and MiXCR, keeping productive beta chains. CDR3 protein sequences are deduplicated, and each keeps its most common genes and DNA. This sample gives approximately 800,000 distinct CDR3 sequences in total; about 53% of them show up just once. The leading ten clones occupy about 38% of the sample. Material for sequencing was blood. Source of these receptors: a man aged 80 or over in good health.

V usage is TRBV5-1 and J usage is TRBJ2-5, with D hard to call. V shed 0 bases and J shed 11 bases, with 14 bases lying between them. CDR1 is SGHRS, CDR2 YFSETQ, per germline. The CDR3 consists of 13 residues. The CDR3 bases are TGCGCCAGCAGCTTGGTGTCAGAAGGTCGGCAGTACTTC. It is translated as CASSLVSEGRQYF.

The V call is TRBV5-1, the J call TRBJ1-2, with TRBD1 identical over 7 bases. Trimming at V came to 2 bases and at J to 8 bases, leaving 6 bases not matched to a gene. The CDR3 totals 13 residues. The V gene's germline CDR1 is SGHRS and CDR2 YFSETQ. CDR3 in amino acids: CASSFQTGNGYTF. CDR3 bases: TGCGCCAGCAGCTTCCAGACAGGGAACGGCTACACCTTC.

The sample holds a few counts of this clonotype. Here the CDR3 reads CSVAIQGRREQYF. CDR3 coding DNA: TGCAGCGTTGCCATACAGGGGCGGAGGGAGCAGTACTTC. J is TRBJ2-7 and V is TRBV29-1; TRBD1 matches at 7 bases. The trim removed 4 bases at V and 7 bases at J, leaving 10 bases unmatched. Germline V CDR1 and CDR2: SQVTM, ANQGSEA. CDR3 length: 13 residues.

The rearrangement uses TRBV5-1 and TRBJ2-5; no clear D gene. This CDR3 region has 14 residues. Trimming cost V 0 bases and J 8 bases, with 14 bases left between them. Germline V gives CDR1 SGHRS, CDR2 YFSETQ. The CDR3 DNA is TGCGCCAGCAGCTTGGCTACAGCCCAGCCCACCCAGTACTTC. This gives the protein CASSLATAQPTQYF.

This clonotype was recorded a few times. The DNA for the CDR3 is TGTGCCATCAGGCAACTAGCGGGAGAAAACTACGAGCAGTACTTC. Its protein product is CAIRQLAGENYEQYF. V gene TRBV10-3 combines with J gene TRBJ2-7; 11 bases agree with TRBD2. The CDR3 is 15 residues long. V dropped 6 bases and J dropped 3; count of bases not matched to a gene: 7. CDR1 is ENHRY and CDR2 is SYGVKD in the germline V gene.

In this sample, this clonotype turned up a few times. CDR3 in DNA: TGCAGTGCTGGGGACCCCAACAGGGGCTACACCTTC. This sequence encodes CSAGDPNRGYTF. The chain carries TRBV20-1 and TRBJ1-2; TRBD1 might be the D (5 bases). This CDR3 region has 12 residues. Trimming pared 5 bases from V and 8 bases from J, leaving 15 bases between. In germline, CDR1 is DFQATT, CDR2 SNEGSKA (reference sequence).

V is TRBV29-1 and J is TRBJ1-2; tentatively, D is TRBD1 (6 bases). Trimming removed 3 bases from V and 4 bases from J, with 9 bases in between. This CDR3 region has 12 residues. CDR1 is SQVTM and CDR2 is ANQGSEA in the germline V gene. CDR3: CSVDGGGYGYTF. The CDR3 coding sequence is TGCAGCGTTGATGGGGGCGGCTATGGCTACACCTTC.

This clonotype was detected once. The chain links TRBV7-9 to TRBJ2-1, with 9 bases identical to TRBD1. V shed 6 bases and J 7 bases; nucleotides not matched to a gene: 4. This CDR3 is 13 amino acids long. The germline V gene encodes CDR1 SEHNR and CDR2 FQNEAQ (reference sequence). CDR3 sequence: CASRQTGGNEQFF. The CDR3 DNA reads TGTGCCAGCAGGCAGACAGGGGGGAATGAGCAGTTCTTC.

This clonotype was seen a few times. CDR3 bases: TGCAGCGTTGAATGGGCGCGGGCAGACTATGGCTACACCTTC. As protein: CSVEWARADYGYTF. V is TRBV29-1 and J is TRBJ1-2; unclear D gene. Trimming pared 2 bases from V and 3 bases from J, leaving 13 bases between. This CDR3 spans 14 amino acids. Germline CDR1 is SQVTM and CDR2 is ANQGSEA.